The 18 T cell receptor beta chains below come from one sample, sequenced in a study of blood T cell repertoires in COVID-19 (TCRdb year 2020). Libraries were built with the immunoSEQ multiplex PCR assay. TCRdb holds this immuneACCESS table with in-frame rearrangements only. Some clones are missing; in checked studies, unresolved V genes explain under half, and the rest has no known cause. The sample table holds some 45,000 clones, of which almost 85% were seen once. The ten most abundant clones make up about 14% of the sample. Input material: peripheral blood. The receptors were sampled from a human donor in a cohort sampled during active COVID-19.

The rearrangement uses TRBV7-5 and TRBJ2-7; TRBD2, the table's D call, was not compared with the DNA. TRBV7-5 is tagged as a pseudogene. This CDR3 has 14 amino acids. CDR3 sequence reads: CARSPGKKRYEQYF. The CDR3 DNA reads as TGTGCCAGAAGCCCCGGAAAGAAGCGCTACGAGCAGTACTTC.

This clone was recorded a few times. The rearrangement links TRBV5-4 to TRBJ2-7, with TRBD2 matching 9 bases. The V and J ends lost 0 bases and 4 bases, in that order; junction bases with no gene match: 8. The CDR3 is 16 residues long. In germline, CDR1 is SGHNT, CDR2 YYREEE (reference sequence). DNA of the CDR3: TGTGCCAGCAGCTTGGCCGGTGCGGGAGGGTGGTACGAGCAGTACTTC. It codes for CASSLAGAGGWYEQYF.

The chain uses TRBV2 and TRBJ1-1; 10 nucleotides match TRBD1. Germline loops: CDR1 SNHLY, CDR2 FYNNEI. This CDR3 has 14 amino acids. V gave up 4 bases and J gave up 8 bases; unmatched junction bases: 7. In nucleotides, the CDR3 is TGTGCCAGCAGTGGACGACAGGGGGCCCCCGAAGCTTTCTTT. It codes for CASSGRQGAPEAFF.

This chain links TRBV5-1 with TRBJ2-3, with D tentatively TRBD2 (6 bases). Trimming stripped 4 bases from V and 6 bases from J, with 18 bases between. The CDR3 sequence is 15 residues long. Germline loops: CDR1 SGHRS, CDR2 YFSETQ. In DNA, the CDR3 is TGCGCCAGCAGCCTAACTAGCACCCTTGGGGATACGCAGTATTTT. Translated, it gives CASSLTSTLGDTQYF.

This sequence joins TRBV6-5 and TRBJ2-1; D might be TRBD2 (5 bases). Between the trimmed V and J ends, which lost 2 bases and 9 bases, there was a span of 8 bases. This CDR3 is built from 12 residues. The germline V gene has CDR1 MNHEY and CDR2 SVGAGI. CDR3 nucleotides: TGTGCCAGCAGTTACGAGGGCGGTGAGCAGTTCTTC. Translating it yields CASSYEGGEQFF.

The V gene is TRBV4-3, the J gene TRBJ2-5; 8 bases map to TRBD2. Germline CDR1 is LGHNA and CDR2 is YSLEER. This CDR3 region has 16 residues. With 2 bases clipped from V and 2 bases from J, the junction kept 7 bases outside the gene matches. Here the CDR3 reads CASSQRRSGGQETQYF. Written as DNA, the CDR3 is TGCGCCAGCAGCCAACGAAGAAGCGGGGGTCAAGAGACCCAGTACTTC.

This clone was recorded at least ten times. The V and J genes are TRBV30 and TRBJ1-4; D unclear. The CDR3 spans 12 residues. CDR1 and CDR2 (germline): GTSNPN, SVGIG (reference sequence). The V and J ends lost 3 bases and 10 bases respectively, with 12 bases between them. CDR3 sequence: CAWSPDSGKLFF. The CDR3 DNA is TGTGCCTGGAGCCCCGACTCTGGAAAACTGTTTTTT.

A few counts support this clone. The chain has TRBV30 and TRBJ1-3; 8 positions agree with TRBD1. The CDR3 consists of 19 residues. J was trimmed by 6 bases and V by 3 bases; bases with no gene match: 22. CDR1 GTSNPN and CDR2 SVGIG come from the germline V gene (reference sequence). The CDR3 is CAWSLTPLGQGRPPNTIYF. The CDR3 DNA reads TGTGCCTGGAGCCTCACCCCCCTAGGACAGGGTCGGCCACCAAACACCATATATTTT.

The rearrangement joins TRBV18 to TRBJ2-7, with D possibly being TRBD2 (7 bases). Trimming shortened V by 5 bases and J by 7 bases, and 18 bases separated the two germline ends. The CDR3 extends over 14 amino acids. Per germline, CDR1 KGHSH and CDR2 LQKENI. The CDR3 spells CASSSGRGAGEQYF. CDR3 coding DNA: TGTGCCAGCTCATCAGGACGGGGGGCCGGTGAGCAGTACTTC.

The chain links TRBV3-1 (or the pseudogene TRBV3-2) to TRBJ1-2; D unresolved. The V end lost 0 bases, the J end lost 1 base, and 12 bases lay between the germline ends. From germline, CDR1 is LGHDT and CDR2 YNNKEL (reference sequence). The CDR3 sequence is 16 residues long. The CDR3 DNA reads as TGTGCCAGCAGCCAAGATGGGCCAAGAGATAACTATGGCTACACCTTC. It yields the protein CASSQDGPRDNYGYTF.

V and J are TRBV19 and TRBJ2-7; D is perhaps TRBD2 (5 bases). This CDR3 region has 14 residues. Trimming removed 6 bases from V and 2 bases from J, with 14 bases in between. Germline values: CDR1 LNHDA, CDR2 SQIVND (reference sequence). The CDR3 sequence is CASSNRDLTYEQYF. The CDR3 nucleotides read TGTGCCAGTAGCAACCGGGATTTAACCTACGAGCAGTACTTC. The full variable domain, in which reference TRBV19 and TRBJ2-7 provide the parts outside the CDR3, is DGGITQSPKYLFRKEGQNVTLSCEQNLNHDAMYWYRQDPGQGLRLIYYSQIVNDFQKGDIAEGYSVSREKKESFPLTVTSAQKNPTAFYLCASSNRDLTYEQYFGPGTRLTVT.

The CDR3 sequence: CATSRDLSGATSGNTIYF. Here the CDR3 DNA reads TGTGCCACCAGCAGAGACCTCTCAGGGGCGACCTCTGGAAACACCATATATTTT. The rearrangement joins TRBV15 to TRBJ1-3; perhaps TRBD1 as D (6 bases). V was pared by 0 bases and J by 0 bases, with 15 bases between. The CDR3 is 18 residues long. Germline CDR1 LNHNV, CDR2 YYDKDF (reference sequence).

The V and J genes are TRBV3-1 (or the pseudogene TRBV3-2) and TRBJ2-7, with D maybe TRBD2 (6 bases). Germline V gene data show CDR1 as LGHDT and CDR2 as YNNKEL (reference sequence). Trimming took 4 bases from V and 4 from J, leaving 14 bases between them. CDR3 length: 14 residues. For the CDR3, the DNA is TGTGCCAGCAGCCTAGGAGCGGGCTTATACGAGCAGTACTTC. Translated: CASSLGAGLYEQYF.

The sample holds one count of this clone. The chain joins TRBV5-8 to TRBJ2-7; D unclear. The CDR3 length is 11 residues. The germline CDR1 and CDR2 sequences are SGHTS and YDEGEE. The ends were cut back, 2 bases at V and 3 bases at J, with 3 bases in the middle. CDR3: CASSLHYEQYF. DNA for the CDR3: TGTGCCAGCAGCTTACACTACGAGCAGTACTTC.

This clone was recorded at least ten times. The genes are TRBV7-9 and TRBJ1-4; 8 nucleotides line up with TRBD1. Unmatched junction bases numbered 3, after V lost 5 bases and J lost 10 bases. The germline gives CDR1 SEHNR, CDR2 FQNEAQ (reference sequence). This CDR3 is built from 12 residues. The CDR3 region has the DNA TGTGCCAGCAGCCGCGGGACAGGAAAACTGTTTTTT. Protein product: CASSRGTGKLFF.

The V and J genes are TRBV4-1 and TRBJ2-2; TRBD2 matches at 11 bases. The ends lost 6 bases at V and 2 bases at J; junction bases unmatched: 8. Germline V gives CDR1 MGHRA, CDR2 YSYEKL. This CDR3 region has 17 residues. CDR3 nucleotides: TGCGCCAGCAGAAATCCGACTAGCGGGACCAACACCGGGGAGCTGTTTTTT. Protein sequence: CASRNPTSGTNTGELFF.

The rearrangement uses TRBV11-1 and TRBJ2-3; tentative D call: TRBD2 (5 bases). The CDR3 covers 13 residues. In germline, CDR1 is SGHAT, CDR2 FQDESV (reference sequence). The ends were cut back, 10 bases at V and 0 bases at J, with 11 bases in the middle. The CDR3 nucleotides are TGTGCCACCACGGGATTCAGCACAGATACGCAGTATTTT. Translating gives CATTGFSTDTQYF.

The chain is built from TRBV29-1 and TRBJ1-3, with 7 bases lining up with TRBD1. This CDR3 region has 14 residues. Trimming cost V 7 bases and J 3 bases; bases outside gene matches: 9. Germline lookup yields CDR1 SQVTM and CDR2 ANQGSEA. The CDR3 DNA reads TGCAGCGCGGAGGAGGGGGCGGGTGGAAACACCATATATTTT. This encodes CSAEEGAGGNTIYF.